This TCR beta chain was identified during a study of T cells in Graves' hyperthyroidism and ophthalmopathy. Across the study: Peripheral blood draws took place at initial diagnosis, ahead of any treatment. Overall study results and limits: Researchers report that a 13 V-J model separated ophthalmopathy from stable hyperthyroidism. Clonotypes that were expanded in thyroid above 0.001 mostly appeared in blood too.

Clinical symptoms, serum thyroxine and TRAb, thyroid ultrasound and orbital computed tomography together formed the diagnostic basis. Per germline, CDR1 MDHEN and CDR2 SYDVKM. Trimming took off 10 bases at V and 3 bases at J, with 15 bases between the two ends. CDR3 length: 13 residues. In this sample, this clonotype turned up many times. Its specificity is unknown. Researchers took RNA transcripts and amplified the TCR beta CDR3 regions from them. The study used the HTBI primer set for a first-round RT-PCR of the TCR CDR3. TCRdb re-called the multiplex PCR reads through MiXCR, storing one row per CDR3 protein. The table has approximately 400,000 distinct CDR3 sequences, 11% to 15% seen once.

The chain employs TRBV28 and TRBJ1-1, with D possibly being TRBD1 (6 bases). The sample comprised blood. The sequence derives from an older woman with Graves' hyperthyroidism. The DNA of the CDR3 is TGTGCCACAAACTTAGGACAGCACACTGAAGCTTTCTTT. Translation: CATNLGQHTEAFF.